What follows describes a single T cell receptor (beta chain). Its target is unknown. This sample is drawn from a study of T cells after yellow fever vaccination. Study outcomes and limitations: Reappearing after the booster were most of the clones from primary vaccination (about 96% CD4, 85% to 90% CD8).

MiXCR was run by TCRdb on the 5' RACE reads, yielding one entry per CDR3 protein. The top ten clones hold 0.85% to 1.2% of a sample with roughly 240,000 distinct CDR3 sequences, 6.7% of them seen once. This CDR3 has 15 amino acids. Germline CDR1 LGHDT, CDR2 YNNKEL (reference sequence). V lost 0 bases and J lost 8, with 11 bases in between. The source material was CD4+ T cells sorted from PBMCs, sampled on the day of the yellow fever booster vaccination. The V and J genes are TRBV3-1 and TRBJ1-6, with D maybe TRBD1 (5 bases). This TCR came from a man aged 25 to 40 who received the YFV17D yellow fever vaccine. The CDR3 nucleotides read TGTGCCAGCAGCCAAGATGCGTCGGGGGATTCACCCCTCCACTTT. Encoded protein: CASSQDASGDSPLHF.